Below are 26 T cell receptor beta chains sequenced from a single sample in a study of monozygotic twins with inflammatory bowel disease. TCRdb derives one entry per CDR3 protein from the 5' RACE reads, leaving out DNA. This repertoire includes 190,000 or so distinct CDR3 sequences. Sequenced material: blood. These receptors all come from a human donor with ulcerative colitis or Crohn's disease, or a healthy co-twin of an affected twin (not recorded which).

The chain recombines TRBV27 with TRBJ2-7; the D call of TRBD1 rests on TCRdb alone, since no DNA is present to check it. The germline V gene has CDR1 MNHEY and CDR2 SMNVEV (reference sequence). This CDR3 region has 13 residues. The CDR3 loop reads CASSLLAGYEQYF.

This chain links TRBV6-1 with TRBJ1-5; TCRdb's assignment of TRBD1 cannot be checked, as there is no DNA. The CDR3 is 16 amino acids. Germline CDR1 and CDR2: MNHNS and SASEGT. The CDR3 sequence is CASSEERTGLGGPQHF.

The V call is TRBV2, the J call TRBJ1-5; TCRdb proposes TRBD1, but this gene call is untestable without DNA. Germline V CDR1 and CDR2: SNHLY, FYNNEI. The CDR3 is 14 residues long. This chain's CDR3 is CASSVEGGNQPQHF.

CDR3 sequence reads: CASSFRAGQENIQYF. The chain recombines TRBV5-4 with TRBJ2-4; TCRdb calls TRBD1, which cannot be checked without DNA. This CDR3 is built from 15 residues. Germline lookup yields CDR1 SGHNT and CDR2 YYREEE (reference sequence). The whole variable domain, filled in from reference TRBV5-4 and TRBJ2-4, reads ETGVTQSPTHLIKTRGQQVTLRCSSQSGHNTVSWYQQALGQGPQFIFQYYREEENGRGNFPPRFSGLQFPNYSSELNVNALELDDSALYLCASSFRAGQENIQYFGAGTRLSVL.

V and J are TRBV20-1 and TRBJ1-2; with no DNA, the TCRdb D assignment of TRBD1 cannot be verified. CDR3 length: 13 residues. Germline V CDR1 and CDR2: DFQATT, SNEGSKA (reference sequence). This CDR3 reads CSALHRYIGGYTF.

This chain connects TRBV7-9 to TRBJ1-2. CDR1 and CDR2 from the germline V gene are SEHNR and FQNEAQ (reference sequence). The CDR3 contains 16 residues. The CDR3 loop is CASSPPSPAPNYGYTF.

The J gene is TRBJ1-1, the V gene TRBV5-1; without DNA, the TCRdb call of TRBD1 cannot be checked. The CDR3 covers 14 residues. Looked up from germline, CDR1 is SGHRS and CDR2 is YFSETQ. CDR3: CASSRTTGNTEAFF.

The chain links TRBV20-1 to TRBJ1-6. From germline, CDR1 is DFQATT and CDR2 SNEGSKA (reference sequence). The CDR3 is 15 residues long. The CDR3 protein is CSALARGTYNSPLHF.

CDR3 sequence reads: CASGTGEGFGTEAFF. This chain links TRBV5-1 with TRBJ1-1; without DNA, the TCRdb call of TRBD1 cannot be checked. The CDR3 runs 15 residues. CDR1 and CDR2 (germline): SGHRS, YFSETQ.

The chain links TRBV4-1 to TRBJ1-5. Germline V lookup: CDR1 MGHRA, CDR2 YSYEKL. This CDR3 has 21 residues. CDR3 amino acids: CASSQGMMYGATGSGNQPQHF.

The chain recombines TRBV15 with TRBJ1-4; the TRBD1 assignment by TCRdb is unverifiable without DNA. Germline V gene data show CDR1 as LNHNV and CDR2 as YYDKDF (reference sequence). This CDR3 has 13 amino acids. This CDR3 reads CATSPQGDEKLFF.

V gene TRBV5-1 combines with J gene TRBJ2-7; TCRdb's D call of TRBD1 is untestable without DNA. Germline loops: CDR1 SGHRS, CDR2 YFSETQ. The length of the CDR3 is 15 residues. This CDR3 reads CASSRLGQGFYEQYF.

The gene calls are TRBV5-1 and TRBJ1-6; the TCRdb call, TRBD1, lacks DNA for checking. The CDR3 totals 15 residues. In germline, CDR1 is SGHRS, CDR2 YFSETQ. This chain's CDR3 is CASSFQAGGGSPLHF.

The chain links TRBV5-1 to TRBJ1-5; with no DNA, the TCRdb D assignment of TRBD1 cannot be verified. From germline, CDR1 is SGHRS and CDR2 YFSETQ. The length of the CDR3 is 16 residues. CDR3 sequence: CASSLIPGSANQPQHF.

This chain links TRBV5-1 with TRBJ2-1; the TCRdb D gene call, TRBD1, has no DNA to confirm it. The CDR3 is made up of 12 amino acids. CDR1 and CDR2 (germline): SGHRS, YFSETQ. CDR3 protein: CASSITGGEQFF.

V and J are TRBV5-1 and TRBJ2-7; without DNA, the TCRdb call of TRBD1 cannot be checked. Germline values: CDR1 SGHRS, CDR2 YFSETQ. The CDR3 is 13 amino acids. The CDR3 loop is CASRVGQAYEQYF.

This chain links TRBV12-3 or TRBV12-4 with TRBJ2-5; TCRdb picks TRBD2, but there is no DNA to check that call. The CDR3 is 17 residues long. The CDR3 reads CASATSQQGLGGETQYF.

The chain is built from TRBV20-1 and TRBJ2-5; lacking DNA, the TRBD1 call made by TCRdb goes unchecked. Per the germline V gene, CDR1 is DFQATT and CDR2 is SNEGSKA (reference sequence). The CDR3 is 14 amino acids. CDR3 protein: CSARDEGGWVTQYF.

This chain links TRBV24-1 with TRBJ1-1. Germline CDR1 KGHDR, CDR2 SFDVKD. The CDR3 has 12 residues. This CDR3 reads CATSDAAHEAFF.

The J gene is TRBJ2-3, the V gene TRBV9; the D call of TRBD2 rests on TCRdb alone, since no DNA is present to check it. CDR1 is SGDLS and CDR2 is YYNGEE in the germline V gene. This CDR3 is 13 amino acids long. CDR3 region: CASSYAALDTQYF.

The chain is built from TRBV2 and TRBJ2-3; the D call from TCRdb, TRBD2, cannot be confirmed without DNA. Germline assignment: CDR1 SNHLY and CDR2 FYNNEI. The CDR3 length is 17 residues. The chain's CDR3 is CASSRGLAGLTGDTQYF. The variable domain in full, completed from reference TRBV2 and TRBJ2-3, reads EPEVTQTPSHQVTQMGQEVILRCVPISNHLYFYWYRQILGQKVEFLVSFYNNEISEKSEIFDDQFSVERPDGSNFTLKIRSTKLEDSAMYFCASSRGLAGLTGDTQYFGPGTRLTVL.

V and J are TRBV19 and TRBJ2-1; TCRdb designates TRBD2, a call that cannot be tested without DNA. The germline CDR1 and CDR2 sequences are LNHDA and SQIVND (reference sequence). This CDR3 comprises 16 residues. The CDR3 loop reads CASSKRLAGGMDEQFF.

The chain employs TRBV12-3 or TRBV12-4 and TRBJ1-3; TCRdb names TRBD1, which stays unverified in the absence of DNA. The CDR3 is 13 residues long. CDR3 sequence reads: CASSLREGNTIYF.

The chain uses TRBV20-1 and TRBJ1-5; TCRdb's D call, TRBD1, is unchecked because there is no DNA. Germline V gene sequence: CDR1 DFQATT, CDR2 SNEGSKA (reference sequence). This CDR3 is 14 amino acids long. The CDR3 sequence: CSATRTNRNQPQHF.

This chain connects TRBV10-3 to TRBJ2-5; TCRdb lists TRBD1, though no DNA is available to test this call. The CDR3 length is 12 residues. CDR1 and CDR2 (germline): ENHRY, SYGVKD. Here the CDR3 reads CAIGGQQETQYF.

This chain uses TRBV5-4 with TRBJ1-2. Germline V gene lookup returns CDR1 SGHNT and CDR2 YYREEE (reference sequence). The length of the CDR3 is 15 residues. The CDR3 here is CASSLVRDGPYGYTF.